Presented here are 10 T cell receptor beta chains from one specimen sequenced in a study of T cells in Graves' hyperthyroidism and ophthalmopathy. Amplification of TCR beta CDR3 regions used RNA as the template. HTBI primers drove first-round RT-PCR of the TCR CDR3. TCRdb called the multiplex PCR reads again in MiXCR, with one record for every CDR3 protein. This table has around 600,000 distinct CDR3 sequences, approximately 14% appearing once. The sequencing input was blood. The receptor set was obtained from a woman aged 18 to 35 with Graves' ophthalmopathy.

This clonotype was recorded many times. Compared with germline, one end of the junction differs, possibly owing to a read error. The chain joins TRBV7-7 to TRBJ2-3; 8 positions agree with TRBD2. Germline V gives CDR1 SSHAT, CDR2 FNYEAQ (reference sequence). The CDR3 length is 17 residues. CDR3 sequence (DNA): TGTGCTAGCAGCCTAGGCATCAGCGGGAGTGGGACAGATACGCAGTATTTT. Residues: CASSLGISGSGTDTQYF.

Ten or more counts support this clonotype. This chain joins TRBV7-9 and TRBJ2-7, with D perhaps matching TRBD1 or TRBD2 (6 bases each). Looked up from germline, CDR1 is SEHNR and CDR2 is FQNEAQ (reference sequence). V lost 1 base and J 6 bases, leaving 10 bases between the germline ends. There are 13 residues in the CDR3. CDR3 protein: CASSLVGGREQYF. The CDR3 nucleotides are TGTGCCAGCAGCTTAGTTGGGGGGCGCGAGCAGTACTTC.

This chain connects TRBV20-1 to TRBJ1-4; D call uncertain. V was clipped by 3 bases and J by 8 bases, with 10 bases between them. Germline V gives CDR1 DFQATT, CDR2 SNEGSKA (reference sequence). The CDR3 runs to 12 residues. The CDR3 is CSARGFEEKLFF. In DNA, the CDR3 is TGCAGTGCTAGGGGCTTTGAGGAAAAACTGTTTTTT.

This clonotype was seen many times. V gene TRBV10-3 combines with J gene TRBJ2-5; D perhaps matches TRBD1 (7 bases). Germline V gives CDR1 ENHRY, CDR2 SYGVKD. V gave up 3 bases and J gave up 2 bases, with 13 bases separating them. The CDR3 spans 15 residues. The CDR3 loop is CAISDAGGGQETQYF. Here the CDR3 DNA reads TGTGCCATCAGTGACGCAGGGGGAGGACAAGAGACCCAGTACTTC.

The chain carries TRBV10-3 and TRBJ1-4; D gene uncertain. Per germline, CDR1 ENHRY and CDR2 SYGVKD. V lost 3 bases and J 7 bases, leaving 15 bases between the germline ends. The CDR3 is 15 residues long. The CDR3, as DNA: TGTGCCATCAGTGAATCGGCGGGTGGAGGTGAAAAACTGTTTTTT. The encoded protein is CAISESAGGGEKLFF.

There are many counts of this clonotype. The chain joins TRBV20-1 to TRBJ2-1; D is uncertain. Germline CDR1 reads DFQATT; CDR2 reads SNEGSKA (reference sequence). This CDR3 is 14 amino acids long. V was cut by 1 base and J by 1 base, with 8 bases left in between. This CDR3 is CSARVGPSYNEQFF. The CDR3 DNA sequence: TGCAGTGCTAGAGTAGGGCCGTCCTACAATGAGCAGTTCTTC.

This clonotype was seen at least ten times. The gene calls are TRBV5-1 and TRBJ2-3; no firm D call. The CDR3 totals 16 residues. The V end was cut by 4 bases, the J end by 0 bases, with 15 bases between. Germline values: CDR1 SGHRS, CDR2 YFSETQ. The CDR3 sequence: CASSQWTFPSTDTQYF. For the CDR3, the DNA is TGCGCCAGCAGCCAGTGGACCTTCCCTAGCACAGATACGCAGTATTTT. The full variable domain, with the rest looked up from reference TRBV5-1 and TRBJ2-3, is KAGVTQTPRYLIKTRGQQVTLSCSPISGHRSVSWYQQTPGQGLQFLFEYFSETQRNKGNFPGRFSGRQFSNSRSEMNVSTLELGDSALYLCASSQWTFPSTDTQYFGPGTRLTVL.

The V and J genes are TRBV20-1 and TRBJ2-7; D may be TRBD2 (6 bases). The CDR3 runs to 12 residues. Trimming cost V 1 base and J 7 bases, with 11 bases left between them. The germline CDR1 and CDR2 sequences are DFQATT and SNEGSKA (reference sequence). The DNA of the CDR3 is TGCAGTGCTAGAGGCGGGGCCCCTGAGCAGTACTTC. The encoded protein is CSARGGAPEQYF.

CDR3 bases: TGTGCCACCAGCAGAGAGAAACCCCGGAGCGAAAAACTGTTTTTT. Encoded protein: CATSREKPRSEKLFF. This chain links TRBV15 with TRBJ1-4; D unclear. The CDR3 spans 15 residues. CDR1 and CDR2 from the germline V gene are LNHNV and YYDKDF (reference sequence). The V end lost 0 bases, the J end lost 8 bases, and 13 bases lay between the germline ends.

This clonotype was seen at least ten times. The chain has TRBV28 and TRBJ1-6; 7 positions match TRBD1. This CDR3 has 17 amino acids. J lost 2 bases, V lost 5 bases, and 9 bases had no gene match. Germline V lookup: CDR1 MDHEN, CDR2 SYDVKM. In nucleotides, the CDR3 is TGTGCCAGCAGTCTACAAGACGACAGGGCCTATAATTCACCCCTCCACTTT. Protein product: CASSLQDDRAYNSPLHF.